The 22 T cell receptor beta chains in this list originate from one sample, sequenced in a study of cytomegalovirus exposure and HLA in healthy donors. Primers included in the PCR were 60 Vbeta and 13 Jbeta primers. Produced via immunoSEQ multiplex PCR; TCRdb's table is partial and in-frame only. The sample holds 130,000 or so clones. The sample consisted of PBMCs. The receptors come from a woman aged 55 to 70 in good health and CMV-seronegative.

This chain links TRBV2 with TRBJ1-2; tentatively, D is TRBD1 (5 bases). This CDR3 is built from 14 residues. CDR1 is SNHLY, CDR2 FYNNEI, per germline. The germline V and J ends were trimmed by 1 base and 7 bases, with 13 bases remaining between them. The CDR3 bases are TGTGCCAGCAGTGAAGAGGGGAGGGGTCGTGGCTACACCTTC. Translated: CASSEEGRGRGYTF.

This rearrangement joins TRBV5-1 to TRBJ1-5; TRBD1 is a possible D gene (5 bases). CDR3 length: 18 residues. Trimming took 2 bases from V and 0 from J, leaving 18 bases between them. Germline V lookup: CDR1 SGHRS, CDR2 YFSETQ. CDR3 nucleotides: TGCGCCAGCAGCTTTCCCTTCTCAGGGCTATATAGCAATCAGCCCCAGCATTTT. Its protein is CASSFPFSGLYSNQPQHF.

The chain joins TRBV2 to TRBJ2-7; 10 nucleotides agree with TRBD1. Germline V gene lookup returns CDR1 SNHLY and CDR2 FYNNEI. The CDR3 totals 14 residues. Germline trimming cut 2 bases from V and 4 bases from J; bases unmatched to any gene: 2. The CDR3 nucleotides are TGTGCCAGCAGTGAAATGGGACAGGGGTACGAGCAGTACTTC. It translates to CASSEMGQGYEQYF.

The rearrangement joins TRBV7-9 to TRBJ2-1; D is perhaps TRBD1 (5 bases). Germline CDR1 reads SEHNR; CDR2 reads FQNEAQ (reference sequence). This CDR3 is 14 amino acids long. V was cut by 5 bases and J by 5 bases, with 13 bases left in between. The CDR3 region has the DNA TGTGCCAGCAGCGTGGGGCGCCCCCACAATGAGCAGTTCTTC. It encodes CASSVGRPHNEQFF. The full variable domain, with the rest looked up from reference TRBV7-9 and TRBJ2-1, is DTGVSQNPRHKITKRGQNVTFRCDPISEHNRLYWYRQTLGQGPEFLTYFQNEAQLEKSRLLSDRFSAERPKGSFSTLEIQRTEQGDSAMYLCASSVGRPHNEQFFGPGTRLTVL.

V gene TRBV2 combines with J gene TRBJ2-3; TRBD2 agrees at 7 bases. The CDR3 runs 11 residues. With 6 bases clipped from V and 7 bases from J, the junction kept 1 base outside the gene matches. Germline V gives CDR1 SNHLY, CDR2 FYNNEI. Written as DNA, the CDR3 is TGTGCCAGCAGAGCGGGGTATACGCAGTATTTT. It codes for CASRAGYTQYF.

This chain joins TRBV6-4 and TRBJ2-5; D perhaps matches TRBD1 (6 bases). The better agreement between TRBJ2-7 and the DNA end casts doubt on the J call. In germline, CDR1 is MRHNA, CDR2 SNTAGT. The CDR3 is 14 residues long. CDR3 amino acids: CASSDSTGLHEQYF. In DNA form, the CDR3 reads TGTGCCAGCAGTGACTCTACAGGGCTTCACGAGCAGTACTTC.

This chain uses TRBV28 with TRBJ1-5; 7 bases match TRBD1. The germline V gene has CDR1 MDHEN and CDR2 SYDVKM. CDR3 size: 15 residues. V shed 4 bases and J 2 bases; nucleotides not matched to a gene: 5. CDR3 protein: CASSSPGQGNQPQHF. CDR3 DNA sequence: TGTGCCAGCAGTTCTCCCGGACAGGGCAATCAGCCCCAGCATTTT.

This rearrangement joins TRBV2 to TRBJ1-4, with 8 bases matching TRBD1. J was trimmed by 4 bases and V by 6 bases; bases with no gene match: 4. Germline V gene data show CDR1 as SNHLY and CDR2 as FYNNEI. The CDR3 extends over 14 amino acids. The CDR3 is CASRAGQVNEKLFF. CDR3 bases: TGTGCCAGCAGAGCGGGACAGGTTAATGAAAAACTGTTTTTT.

The chain links TRBV4-1 to TRBJ2-7; 10 bases agree with TRBD2. This CDR3 region has 17 residues. V lost 0 bases to trimming and J lost 5 bases; unmatched junction nucleotides: 10. Germline CDR1 MGHRA, CDR2 YSYEKL. The CDR3 loop reads CASSQELAGLASHEQYF. The CDR3 DNA follows: TGCGCCAGCAGCCAAGAGCTGGCGGGACTAGCGTCCCACGAGCAGTACTTC.

V gene TRBV5-5 combines with J gene TRBJ1-6; 7 nucleotides agree with TRBD1. CDR1 and CDR2 (germline): SGHKS, YYEKEE (reference sequence). V was pared by 3 bases and J by 6 bases, with 12 bases of the junction left unmatched. The length of the CDR3 is 17 residues. CDR3 protein: CASSSYPPGQINSPLHF. The CDR3 DNA reads TGTGCCAGCAGCTCGTACCCTCCGGGACAGATTAATTCACCCCTCCACTTT.

The chain has TRBV6-5 and TRBJ2-1, with 7 bases fitting TRBD2. The CDR3 totals 16 residues. The trim removed 4 bases at V and 4 bases at J, leaving 10 bases unmatched. Per the germline V gene, CDR1 is MNHEY and CDR2 is SVGAGI. The CDR3 DNA sequence: TGTGCCAGCAGTTCATCCGCGTGGCGGGGGTACAATGAGCAGTTCTTC. Translating gives CASSSSAWRGYNEQFF.

The chain couples TRBV28 to TRBJ1-2; 11 nucleotides line up with TRBD1. The CDR3 consists of 15 residues. The J segment lost 4 bases and the V segment lost 5 bases, leaving 6 bases of the junction unmatched. Germline values: CDR1 MDHEN, CDR2 SYDVKM. CDR3: CASSQPGQGVYGYTF. The CDR3 DNA follows: TGTGCCAGCAGTCAACCGGGACAGGGGGTCTATGGCTACACCTTC.

The CDR3 sequence is CASSKTSGRYNEQFF. CDR3 in DNA: TGTGCCAGCAGCAAGACTAGCGGGAGATACAATGAGCAGTTCTTC. The genes are TRBV7-9 and TRBJ2-1; 12 bases are shared with TRBD2. V lost 5 bases to trimming and J lost 4 bases; unmatched junction nucleotides: 3. In germline, CDR1 is SEHNR, CDR2 FQNEAQ (reference sequence). The CDR3 is 15 residues long.

The chain carries TRBV5-1 and TRBJ2-3, with D hard to call. This CDR3 is built from 12 residues. CDR1 is SGHRS, CDR2 YFSETQ, per germline. V was clipped by 5 bases and J by 3 bases, with 7 bases between them. CDR3: CASSSRTDTQYF. In DNA, the CDR3 is TGCGCCAGCAGTTCGCGGACAGATACGCAGTATTTT.

The rearrangement joins TRBV18 to TRBJ1-4; D is ambiguous. The germline V gene has CDR1 KGHSH and CDR2 LQKENI. The CDR3 runs to 13 residues. The V and J ends lost 3 bases and 6 bases respectively, with 8 bases between them. The DNA of the CDR3 is TGTGCCAGCTCACCGGCGGTAGATGAAAAACTGTTTTTT. Its translation is CASSPAVDEKLFF. Variable domain in full (rest from reference TRBV18 and TRBJ1-4): NAGVMQNPRHLVRRRGQEARLRCSPMKGHSHVYWYRQLPEEGLKFMVYLQKENIIDESGMPKERFSAEFPKEGPSILRIQQVVRGDSAAYFCASSPAVDEKLFFGSGTQLSVL.

The chain links TRBV5-1 to TRBJ2-2; TRBD1 matches at 8 bases. The CDR3 loop spans 14 amino acids. CDR1 and CDR2 (germline): SGHRS, YFSETQ. V dropped 4 bases and J dropped 5; count of bases not matched to a gene: 4. Written as DNA, the CDR3 is TGCGCCAGCAGCCAGGGACAGGCGACCGGGGAGCTGTTTTTT. This translates into CASSQGQATGELFF.

J is TRBJ2-2 and V is TRBV28; D possibly corresponds to TRBD1 (5 bases). Trimming shortened V by 3 bases and J by 5 bases, and 16 bases separated the two germline ends. Germline values: CDR1 MDHEN, CDR2 SYDVKM. The CDR3 contains 16 residues. CDR3 sequence: CASSLVPSGATGELFF. The DNA of the CDR3 is TGTGCCAGCAGTTTGGTCCCCAGTGGGGCTACCGGGGAGCTGTTTTTT.

This rearrangement joins TRBV4-1 to TRBJ2-1; 8 bases agree with TRBD1. This CDR3 is 16 amino acids long. The germline gives CDR1 MGHRA, CDR2 YSYEKL. The J segment lost 10 bases and the V segment lost 3 bases, leaving 14 bases of the junction unmatched. The DNA for the CDR3 is TGCGCCAGCAGCCAGGAATTACAGGGGGAAGGGTTGGAGCAGTTCTTC. Encoded protein: CASSQELQGEGLEQFF.

The chain joins TRBV2 to TRBJ1-1, with D maybe TRBD1 (6 bases). CDR1 is SNHLY, CDR2 FYNNEI, per germline. The V gene lost 6 bases and the J gene lost 0 bases, with 11 bases spanning the gap. This CDR3 region has 14 residues. The CDR3 DNA follows: TGTGCCAGCAGGCCAGGACAGATGAACACTGAAGCTTTCTTT. The encoded protein is CASRPGQMNTEAFF.

This sequence joins TRBV7-2 and TRBJ1-2, with a possible D match to TRBD1 (5 bases). Germline values: CDR1 SGHTA, CDR2 FQGNSA. Trimming removed 7 bases from V and 6 bases from J, with 18 bases in between. CDR3 length: 14 residues. DNA of the CDR3: TGTGCCAGCACACAGCGGGGGATTGGGGATGGCTACACCTTC. Protein sequence: CASTQRGIGDGYTF.

The rearrangement links TRBV6-5 to TRBJ2-7, with 9 nucleotides matching TRBD1. The CDR3 is 15 amino acids. CDR1 and CDR2 (germline): MNHEY, SVGAGI. V shed 1 base and J 6 bases; nucleotides not matched to a gene: 7. The CDR3 sequence is CASSYLGTGSREQYF. The CDR3 nucleotides read TGTGCCAGCAGTTACTTGGGGACAGGGTCCCGCGAGCAGTACTTC.

The rearrangement uses TRBV28 and TRBJ2-7; possibly TRBD2 for D (6 bases). Germline V gives CDR1 MDHEN, CDR2 SYDVKM. CDR3 size: 14 residues. V was clipped by 7 bases and J by 0 bases, with 13 bases between them. CDR3: CASTLQGLSYEQYF. The CDR3 nucleotides are TGTGCCAGCACCCTCCAGGGACTCTCCTACGAGCAGTACTTC.